This TCR beta chain was found in a study of T cells in women clearing cervical HPV infection. Whole-study context: For cases, blood was sampled a median about 160 days after lesion detection, interquartile range roughly 80 to 200 days. Overall study results and limits: Cases carried less TRBV6-7 than controls: 0.11% versus 0.16%.

The CDR3 is made up of 12 amino acids. Germline lookup yields CDR1 LGHNT and CDR2 FRNRAP. The V gene lost 2 bases and the J gene lost 2 bases, with 4 bases spanning the gap. Generated by immunoSEQ multiplex PCR, the TCRdb table keeps only in-frame clones and is missing some. Its table records some 30,000 clones. Regarding this clone: What it binds is not known. The sequence runs out 3 residues before the end of the CDR3; the remainder is reconstructed from the germline J gene.

Sequencing used blood buffy coat. The rearrangement uses TRBV12-5 and TRBJ2-7; D gene uncertain. The origin of this receptor is a woman aged 18-69 years with a cervical HPV16 infection that either progressed to CIN3+ or cleared (not recorded which). CDR3 in amino acids: CASGLRPYEQYF. The covered CDR3 bases are TGTGCTAGTGGTTTGAGGCCCTACGAG.